Following are 5 T cell receptor beta chains from one sample sequenced in a study of cytomegalovirus exposure and HLA in healthy donors. Produced via immunoSEQ multiplex PCR; TCRdb's table is partial and in-frame only. The table has 200,000 or so clones, 75% to 90% seen once; the top ten hold over 5.5%. Sequences were obtained from PBMCs. Every receptor here comes from a man aged 18 to 35 in good health and CMV-seropositive.

This clone was picked up a small number of times. CDR3: CASSQRVLARNEQFF. The CDR3 region has the DNA TGTGCCAGCAGCCAACGTGTCCTAGCGCGGAATGAGCAGTTCTTC. The chain carries TRBV14 and TRBJ2-1; a weak D match, TRBD2 (6 bases). Trimming pared 2 bases from V and 7 bases from J, leaving 15 bases between. Germline V gives CDR1 SGHDN, CDR2 FVKESK. The CDR3 totals 15 residues.

J is TRBJ2-6 and V is TRBV9; 11 positions agree with TRBD1. V gave up 3 bases and J gave up 2 bases; unmatched junction bases: 7. The length of the CDR3 is 18 residues. Looked up from germline, CDR1 is SGDLS and CDR2 is YYNGEE. The CDR3 DNA is TGTGCCAGCAGCGATACCTGGACAGGGGGCCCTGGGGCCAACGTCCTGACTTTC. As protein: CASSDTWTGGPGANVLTF.

This clone was picked up a small number of times. The chain's CDR3 is CASSPGTPLGDTQYF. As DNA, the CDR3 is TGTGCCAGCAGCCCGGGGACTCCCTTGGGGGATACGCAGTATTTT. This sequence joins TRBV14 and TRBJ2-3; possibly TRBD2 for D (6 bases). The V gene lost 4 bases and the J gene lost 6 bases, with 17 bases spanning the gap. CDR1 is SGHDN and CDR2 is FVKESK in the germline V gene. The CDR3 is 15 amino acids.

V gene TRBV6-6 combines with J gene TRBJ2-7, with 11 bases identical to TRBD2. Trimming removed 6 bases from V and 6 bases from J; junction bases left unmatched: 13. CDR1 MNHNY and CDR2 SVGAGI come from the germline V gene (reference sequence). The CDR3 has 16 amino acids. This chain's CDR3 is CASRPQLAGVPLEQYF. The CDR3 DNA follows: TGTGCCAGCAGGCCTCAACTAGCGGGAGTCCCCCTCGAGCAGTACTTC.

The genes are TRBV4-1 and TRBJ1-2; 7 bases are a match to TRBD1. Looked up from germline, CDR1 is MGHRA and CDR2 is YSYEKL. The CDR3 consists of 16 residues. V lost 0 bases, J lost 4 bases, and 8 bases stayed unmatched. The CDR3 region has the DNA TGCGCCAGCAGCCAAGATCGGTGGACAGGAAGCTATGGCTACACCTTC. Translation: CASSQDRWTGSYGYTF.